These T cell receptor beta chains were read from a single sample in a study of control samples from healthy donors and cancer patients. The data were produced by immunoSEQ multiplex PCR, yet TCRdb's version contains in-frame clones alone and is incomplete. The data hold about 44,000 clones, with about 75% observed a single time. Input material: formalin-fixed, paraffin-embedded tissue. The receptors shown here come from a male donor with melanoma. The CDR3 runs from the conserved cysteine through the conserved F or W. The D gene is left open where the match is weak. Only part of the rows carry a size: once, few, many, or a class if the clone is expanded.

D	V	J	size	DNA	CDR3
NA	TRBV5-4	TRBJ1-1	NA	TGTGCCAGCAGCTATCTTACTTCTGAAGCTTTCTTT	CASSYLTSEAFF
TRBD1	TRBV29-1	TRBJ1-2	NA	TGCAGCGTTACCACGGGACAGGGGGGAAGTAACTATGGCTATACCTTC	CSVTTGQGGSNYGYTF
NA	TRBV6-1	TRBJ1-5	NA	TGTGCCAGCAGTGAAGAAGGGGGGCCCCAGCATTTT	CASSEEGGPQHF
NA	TRBV27	TRBJ1-5	NA	TGTGCCAGCAGTTTAAGGTTTAGGGGGGGAGGTAATCAGCCCCAGCATTTT	CASSLRFRGGGNQPQHF
TRBD1	TRBV7-8	TRBJ2-2	NA	TGTGCCAGCAGCAGCGGACAGGGGGTAGTTGGCGCCGGGGAGCTGTTTTTT	CASSSGQGVVGAGELFF
NA	TRBV6-5	TRBJ1-1	NA	TGTGCCAGCAGTTACTCGGACAGACAACGAGCTTTCTTT	CASSYSDRQRAFF
TRBD1	TRBV6-1	TRBJ2-5	NA	TGTGCCAGCAGTGAATGGGACAGGGGGGAGACCCAGTACTTC	CASSEWDRGETQYF
NA	TRBV27	TRBJ2-7	NA	TGTGCCAGCAGTTTAAGCCACGAGCAGTACTTC	CASSLSHEQYF
TRBD1	TRBV9	TRBJ1-5	once	TGTGCCAGCAGCCGGGACAGGGTCGATCAGCCCCAGCATTTT	CASSRDRVDQPQHF
NA	TRBV5-4	TRBJ2-3	NA	TGTGCCAGCAGCCCAGGGGGGGCAGGCGCCACAGATACGCAGTATTTT	CASSPGGAGATDTQYF